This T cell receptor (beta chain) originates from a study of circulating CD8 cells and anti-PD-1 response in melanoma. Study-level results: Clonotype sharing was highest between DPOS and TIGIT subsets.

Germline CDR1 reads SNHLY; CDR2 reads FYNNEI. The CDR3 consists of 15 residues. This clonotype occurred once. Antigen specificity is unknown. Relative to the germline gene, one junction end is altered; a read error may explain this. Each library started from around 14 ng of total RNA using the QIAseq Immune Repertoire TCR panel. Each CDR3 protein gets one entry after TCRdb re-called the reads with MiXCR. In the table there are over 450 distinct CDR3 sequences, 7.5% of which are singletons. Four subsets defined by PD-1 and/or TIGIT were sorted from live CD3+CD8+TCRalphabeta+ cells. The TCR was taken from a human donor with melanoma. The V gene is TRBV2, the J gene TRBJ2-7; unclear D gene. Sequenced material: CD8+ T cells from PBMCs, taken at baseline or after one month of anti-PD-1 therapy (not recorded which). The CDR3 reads CASSEDPGLSYEQYF. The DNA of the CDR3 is TGTGCCAGTAGTGAAGATCCGGGCCTATCCTACGAGCAGTACTTC.